One and the same sample provided the 5 T cell receptor beta chains below, sequenced in a study of identical twins' blood T cells. One entry per CDR3 protein, called by TCRdb with MiXCR from the 5' RACE reads. The sample yields a few hundred thousand distinct CDR3 sequences, over 25% seen once. Sequenced input: PBMCs. Receptors were obtained from a woman between 18 and 49 years old in good health.

The V gene is TRBV2, the J gene TRBJ2-2; 10 bases are shared with TRBD1. Germline CDR1 is SNHLY and CDR2 is FYNNEI. The trim removed 2 bases at V and 6 bases at J, leaving 3 bases unmatched. The CDR3 runs to 15 residues. In nucleotides, the CDR3 is TGTGCCAGCAGTGAATGGACAGGGGGATCCGGGGAGCTGTTTTTT. Translating gives CASSEWTGGSGELFF.

This clonotype was counted a few times. V and J are TRBV29-1 and TRBJ2-3; D not resolved. The V gene lost 8 bases and the J gene lost 0 bases, with 15 bases spanning the gap. Germline CDR1 and CDR2: SQVTM and ANQGSEA. The CDR3 is 14 residues long. CDR3 sequence (DNA): TGCAGCTTAGGACGAACTACTAGCACAGATACGCAGTATTTT. Translated, it gives CSLGRTTSTDTQYF.

The rearrangement links TRBV5-1 to TRBJ2-3; possibly TRBD1 for D (5 bases). CDR1 is SGHRS and CDR2 is YFSETQ in the germline V gene. Trimming shortened V by 4 bases and J by 2 bases, and 14 bases separated the two germline ends. This CDR3 contains 15 residues. CDR3 protein: CASSPNPDTTDTQYF. CDR3 DNA: TGCGCCAGCAGCCCCAACCCGGACACCACAGATACGCAGTATTTT. Full variable domain (rest looked up from reference TRBV5-1 and TRBJ2-3): KAGVTQTPRYLIKTRGQQVTLSCSPISGHRSVSWYQQTPGQGLQFLFEYFSETQRNKGNFPGRFSGRQFSNSRSEMNVSTLELGDSALYLCASSPNPDTTDTQYFGPGTRLTVL.

The CDR3 loop reads CASSETAAYEQYF. In DNA form, the CDR3 reads TGTGCCAGCAGTGAAACGGCAGCCTACGAGCAGTACTTC. This rearrangement joins TRBV6-1 to TRBJ2-7; D unclear. Germline loops: CDR1 MNHNS, CDR2 SASEGT. The V end lost 2 bases, the J end lost 2 bases, and 7 bases lay between the germline ends. The CDR3 contains 13 residues.

This clonotype has more than one count but fewer than ten. The V call is TRBV6-2 or TRBV6-3, the J call TRBJ2-1, with 9 bases fitting TRBD2. Germline CDR1 MNHEY, CDR2 SVGEGT. The ends lost 8 bases at V and 4 bases at J; junction bases unmatched: 6. The CDR3 totals 14 residues. CDR3 nucleotides: TGTGCCAGCGCATCTAGCGGGATATACAATGAGCAGTTCTTC. Translation gives CASASSGIYNEQFF.